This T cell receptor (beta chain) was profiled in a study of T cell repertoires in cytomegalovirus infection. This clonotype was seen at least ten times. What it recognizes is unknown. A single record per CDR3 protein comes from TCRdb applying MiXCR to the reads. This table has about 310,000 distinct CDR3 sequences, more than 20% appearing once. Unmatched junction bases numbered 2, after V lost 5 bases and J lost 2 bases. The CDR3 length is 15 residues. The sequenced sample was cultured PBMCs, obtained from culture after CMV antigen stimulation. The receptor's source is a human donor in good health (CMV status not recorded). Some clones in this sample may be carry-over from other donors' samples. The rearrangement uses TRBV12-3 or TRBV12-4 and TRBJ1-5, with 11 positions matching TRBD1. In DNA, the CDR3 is TGTGCCAGCAGTGGGACAGGGGGGGGCAATCAGCCCCAGCATTTT. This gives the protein CASSGTGGGNQPQHF.